Each of the 31 T cell receptor beta chains below was sequenced from the same sample in a study of OX40 agonist ivuxolimab in advanced cancers. Receptor libraries were prepared by the immunoSEQ multiplex PCR assay. TCRdb stores this immuneACCESS table with in-frame sequences only. Part of the clones is absent; in the studies checked, under half of the shortfall reflects unresolved V genes, and no reason is known for the rest. The sample records 70,000 to 95,000 clones, less than 95% of which are singletons. The ten largest account for roughly 0.32% of the sample. Here the sequenced sample was CD4+ or CD8+ T cells sorted from blood, taken in a trial of the OX40 agonist ivuxolimab. The origin of the receptors is an adult with an advanced solid tumor such as melanoma, head and neck, liver or kidney cancer.

The chain joins TRBV28 to TRBJ1-6, with D tentatively TRBD1 (6 bases). Germline V gives CDR1 MDHEN, CDR2 SYDVKM. Trimming removed 6 bases at V and 4 bases at J, with 19 bases between. The CDR3 is 17 residues long. CDR3 DNA sequence: TGTGCCAGCAGAGGGGAGGACACAGGGAAATATAATTCACCCCTCCACTTT. This translates into CASRGEDTGKYNSPLHF.

This clone was seen a few times. The chain is built from TRBV2 and TRBJ1-6; possibly TRBD1 for D (5 bases). This CDR3 contains 14 residues. From germline, CDR1 is SNHLY and CDR2 FYNNEI. Between the trimmed V and J ends, which lost 6 bases and 7 bases, there was a span of 13 bases. CDR3 amino acids: CASRPDSSNSPLHF. The CDR3 bases are TGTGCCAGCAGACCCGACAGCTCCAATTCACCCCTCCACTTT. Full variable domain (remainder filled in from reference TRBV2 and TRBJ1-6): EPEVTQTPSHQVTQMGQEVILRCVPISNHLYFYWYRQILGQKVEFLVSFYNNEISEKSEIFDDQFSVERPDGSNFTLKIRSTKLEDSAMYFCASRPDSSNSPLHFGNGTRLTVT.

The chain joins TRBV28 to TRBJ2-3, with 12 bases identical to TRBD2. The V gene's germline CDR1 is MDHEN and CDR2 SYDVKM. This CDR3 has 17 residues. V was pared by 7 bases and J by 2 bases, with 10 bases of the junction left unmatched. The CDR3, as DNA: TGTGCCAGCACCGATGGAGGACTAGCGGGGTTCACAGATACGCAGTATTTT. This sequence encodes CASTDGGLAGFTDTQYF.

This clone has just one count. This chain links TRBV30 with TRBJ1-4; 7 bases line up with TRBD1. The ends lost 4 bases at V and 4 bases at J; junction bases unmatched: 9. CDR1 GTSNPN and CDR2 SVGIG come from the germline V gene (reference sequence). CDR3 length equals 15 residues. The CDR3 DNA follows: TGTGCCTGGAAGAAGCCACAGGGGATTAATGAAAAACTGTTTTTT. Its protein is CAWKKPQGINEKLFF. Supplemented by reference TRBV30 and TRBJ1-4, the full variable domain reads SQTIHQWPATLVQPVGSPLSLECTVEGTSNPNLYWYRQAAGRGLQLLFYSVGIGQISSEVPQNLSASRPQDRQFILSSKKLLLSDSGFYLCAWKKPQGINEKLFFGSGTQLSVL.

This sequence joins TRBV28 and TRBJ1-2, with D perhaps matching TRBD1 (6 bases). Trimming took off 10 bases at V and 7 bases at J, with 22 bases between the two ends. Germline V CDR1 and CDR2: MDHEN, SYDVKM. The CDR3 has 14 amino acids. CDR3 DNA: TGTGCCACCCTTCACCCAACAGGGAGTGTTGGCTACACCTTC. Translated: CATLHPTGSVGYTF.

V and J are TRBV5-1 and TRBJ1-4; the match to TRBD1 covers 9 bases. This CDR3 comprises 14 residues. Germline loops: CDR1 SGHRS, CDR2 YFSETQ. Losses at the gene ends were 5 bases for V and 8 bases for J; bases not matched to a gene: 7. The CDR3 spells CASSPGTGLEKLFF. CDR3 in DNA: TGCGCCAGCAGTCCCGGGACAGGGCTGGAAAAACTGTTTTTT. The variable domain in full, completed from reference TRBV5-1 and TRBJ1-4, reads KAGVTQTPRYLIKTRGQQVTLSCSPISGHRSVSWYQQTPGQGLQFLFEYFSETQRNKGNFPGRFSGRQFSNSRSEMNVSTLELGDSALYLCASSPGTGLEKLFFGSGTQLSVL.

V and J are TRBV9 and TRBJ1-3; D is undetermined. Germline V gives CDR1 SGDLS, CDR2 YYNGEE. The CDR3 consists of 17 residues. Trimming stripped 4 bases from V and 0 bases from J, with 17 bases between. CDR3 sequence (DNA): TGTGCCAGCAGCCCTAGACGGGTCGGGAGCTCTGGAAACACCATATATTTT. Translating it yields CASSPRRVGSSGNTIYF.

This chain joins TRBV9 and TRBJ1-4; possible D gene TRBD1, 5 bases. Per germline, CDR1 SGDLS and CDR2 YYNGEE. V was clipped by 0 bases and J by 7 bases, with 13 bases between them. The CDR3 length is 15 residues. The CDR3 DNA reads as TGTGCCAGCAGCGTAGATCAAGGGGAGGGTGAAAAACTGTTTTTT. Its protein product is CASSVDQGEGEKLFF.

This clone was counted once. The V call is TRBV6-6, the J call TRBJ1-4; D not certain. Per the germline V gene, CDR1 is MNHNY and CDR2 is SVGAGI (reference sequence). The CDR3 runs 15 residues. Trimming pared 5 bases from V and 8 bases from J, leaving 18 bases between. CDR3 sequence reads: CASSTLDRSGEKLFF. In DNA, the CDR3 is TGTGCCAGCAGTACACTGGACCGAAGTGGGGAAAAACTGTTTTTT.

The chain recombines TRBV27 with TRBJ2-1, with TRBD2 matching 9 bases. The junction had 2 bases not matched to a gene; V was cut back by 0 bases and J by 2 bases. Germline V CDR1 and CDR2: MNHEY, SMNVEV (reference sequence). CDR3 size: 16 residues. The CDR3 nucleotides read TGTGCCAGCAGTTTATCGGGCGGGGGGGCCTACAATGAGCAGTTCTTC. Its translation is CASSLSGGGAYNEQFF.

The rearrangement joins TRBV19 to TRBJ2-3; D gene uncertain. The germline gives CDR1 LNHDA, CDR2 SQIVND (reference sequence). The CDR3 runs to 13 residues. V lost 5 bases to trimming and J lost 3 bases, with 9 bases between them. Here the CDR3 DNA reads TGTGCCAGTAGTGTCCTAAGGACAGATACGCAGTATTTT. Amino acid sequence: CASSVLRTDTQYF.

The chain is built from TRBV5-4 and TRBJ2-1; a possible D gene is TRBD2 (5 bases). The V and J ends lost 3 bases and 10 bases respectively, with 23 bases between them. The CDR3 contains 16 residues. Germline assignment: CDR1 SGHNT and CDR2 YYREEE (reference sequence). The CDR3 loop reads CASSSPPGSSSREQFF. Here the CDR3 DNA reads TGTGCCAGCAGCTCGCCGCCGGGATCCTCCTCCCGAGAGCAGTTCTTC.

In DNA form, the CDR3 reads TGTGCCAGCAGCTTGGTAGGGGGGTATAGCAATCAGCCCCAGCATTTT. The encoded protein is CASSLVGGYSNQPQHF. The chain recombines TRBV5-5 with TRBJ1-5; possibly TRBD1 for D (6 bases). V lost 0 bases and J 0 bases, leaving 10 bases between the germline ends. Germline assignment: CDR1 SGHKS and CDR2 YYEKEE (reference sequence). The length of the CDR3 is 16 residues.

The chain combines TRBV29-1 with TRBJ1-2, with 7 nucleotides matching TRBD1. Unmatched junction bases numbered 8, after V lost 6 bases and J lost 7 bases. Per the germline V gene, CDR1 is SQVTM and CDR2 is ANQGSEA. The CDR3 runs 12 residues. CDR3 in amino acids: CSVLQGVVGYTF. For the CDR3, the DNA is TGCAGCGTCCTCCAGGGGGTGGTTGGCTACACCTTC.

The genes are TRBV28 and TRBJ1-5; 7 nucleotides line up with TRBD1. CDR3 length: 15 residues. CDR1 and CDR2 from the germline V gene are MDHEN and SYDVKM. V lost 5 bases and J lost 3; bases outside the gene matches: 7. The CDR3 sequence is CASSRQGGDNQPQHF. The DNA of the CDR3 is TGTGCCAGCAGTCGCCAGGGGGGGGACAATCAGCCCCAGCATTTT.

V usage is TRBV7-8 and J usage is TRBJ2-7; TRBD1 aligns across 11 bases. The germline gives CDR1 SGHVS, CDR2 FQNEAQ. There are 16 residues in the CDR3. V dropped 6 bases and J dropped 7; count of bases not matched to a gene: 14. The CDR3 spells CASSTRTGQGAREQYV. CDR3 nucleotides: TGTGCCAGCAGTACGCGTACCGGACAGGGGGCGCGAGAGCAGTACGTC.

The CDR3 reads CASSPRTGTAWDTIYF. CDR3 nucleotides: TGTGCCAGCAGCCCTAGGACAGGGACGGCTTGGGACACCATATATTTT. V gene TRBV27 combines with J gene TRBJ1-3; TRBD1 matches 8 bases. The CDR3 is 16 residues long. V was pared by 6 bases and J by 8 bases, with 15 bases of the junction left unmatched. The germline gives CDR1 MNHEY, CDR2 SMNVEV (reference sequence).

The chain employs TRBV30 and TRBJ2-2; 8 bases agree with TRBD1. Per the germline V gene, CDR1 is GTSNPN and CDR2 is SVGIG (reference sequence). There are 16 residues in the CDR3. J lost 0 bases, V lost 8 bases, and 11 bases had no gene match. In nucleotides, the CDR3 is TGTGCCGTAGACCAGGGGGCTCTAGCGAACACCGGGGAGCTGTTTTTT. Residues: CAVDQGALANTGELFF.

J is TRBJ2-5 and V is TRBV19, with 9 positions matching TRBD2. This CDR3 contains 13 residues. V trimming: 6 bases; J trimming: 3 bases; junction bases outside the gene matches: 2. Germline assignment: CDR1 LNHDA and CDR2 SQIVND (reference sequence). The CDR3 spells CASRPSGEETQYF. CDR3 in DNA: TGTGCCAGTAGGCCTAGCGGGGAAGAGACCCAGTACTTC.

V gene TRBV11-3 combines with J gene TRBJ1-5, with D possibly being TRBD1 (6 bases). The CDR3 is 17 amino acids. CDR1 is SGHNT, CDR2 YENEEA, per germline. V was clipped by 0 bases and J by 0 bases, with 12 bases between them. In DNA form, the CDR3 reads TGTGCCAGCAGCTTAGACAGGGGACCGTTTAGCAATCAGCCCCAGCATTTT. Translated: CASSLDRGPFSNQPQHF.

The V gene is TRBV13, the J gene TRBJ1-6; no clear D. The ends were cut back, 0 bases at V and 7 bases at J, with 7 bases in the middle. There are 14 residues in the CDR3. Per germline, CDR1 PRHDT and CDR2 FYEKMQ (reference sequence). This chain's CDR3 is CASSLGQTNSPLHF. In DNA, the CDR3 is TGTGCCAGCAGCTTAGGGCAGACCAATTCACCCCTCCACTTT.

In this sample, this clone is medium-sized. This sequence joins TRBV30 and TRBJ1-4; no definite D call. The CDR3 totals 12 residues. V lost 2 bases to trimming and J lost 11 bases, with 12 bases between them. In germline, CDR1 is GTSNPN, CDR2 SVGIG (reference sequence). The CDR3 is CAWSIIREKLFF. As DNA, the CDR3 is TGTGCCTGGAGTATCATCCGAGAGAAACTGTTTTTT. Drawing the rest from reference TRBV30 and TRBJ1-4, the complete variable domain is SQTIHQWPATLVQPVGSPLSLECTVEGTSNPNLYWYRQAAGRGLQLLFYSVGIGQISSEVPQNLSASRPQDRQFILSSKKLLLSDSGFYLCAWSIIREKLFFGSGTQLSVL.

The V and J genes are TRBV6-1 and TRBJ2-5, with D possibly being TRBD2 (5 bases). Trimming stripped 3 bases from V and 7 bases from J, with 9 bases between. The V gene's germline CDR1 is MNHNS and CDR2 SASEGT. This CDR3 spans 12 amino acids. The CDR3 coding sequence is TGTGCCAGCAGTGAGGTCGCGGGGACCCAGTACTTC. It yields the protein CASSEVAGTQYF.

This clone appeared a single time. V is TRBV28 and J is TRBJ2-3; 12 bases align to TRBD2. The V segment lost 6 bases and the J segment 4 bases; nucleotides outside the gene matches: 8. Germline CDR1 and CDR2: MDHEN and SYDVKM. The CDR3 is made up of 16 amino acids. The CDR3 protein is CASRSPSGGDADTQYF. Written as DNA, the CDR3 is TGTGCCAGCAGATCTCCTAGCGGGGGGGACGCAGATACGCAGTATTTT.

The chain couples TRBV15 to TRBJ2-5, with D perhaps matching TRBD2 (5 bases). The CDR3 covers 12 residues. V lost 7 bases and J lost 2, with 8 bases in between. Per the germline V gene, CDR1 is LNHNV and CDR2 is YYDKDF (reference sequence). DNA of the CDR3: TGTGCCACCATGGCGGGTCAAGAGACCCAGTACTTC. Translating gives CATMAGQETQYF.

The CDR3 reads CSAKFAGEQYV. For the CDR3, the DNA is TGCAGTGCTAAGTTCGCAGGCGAGCAGTACGTC. V and J are TRBV20-1 and TRBJ2-7, with D unclear. The V end lost 4 bases, the J end lost 6 bases, and 10 bases lay between the germline ends. There are 11 residues in the CDR3. Germline V gives CDR1 DFQATT, CDR2 SNEGSKA (reference sequence).

This sequence joins TRBV28 and TRBJ2-7, with a possible D match to TRBD1 (5 bases). The V gene's germline CDR1 is MDHEN and CDR2 SYDVKM. V lost 5 bases, J lost 3 bases, and 11 bases lay in between. The CDR3 extends over 13 amino acids. This chain's CDR3 is CASSLRTHYEQYV. CDR3 DNA sequence: TGTGCCAGCAGTCTTCGGACACACTACGAGCAGTACGTC.

The CDR3 DNA sequence: TGTGCCTCCACAAAGACTAACTATGGCTACACCTTC. Amino acids: CASTKTNYGYTF. This chain connects TRBV30 to TRBJ1-2, with D uncertain. V lost 7 bases to trimming and J lost 0 bases, with 9 bases between them. Germline CDR1 and CDR2: GTSNPN and SVGIG (reference sequence). The CDR3 has 12 residues.

The chain joins TRBV11-2 to TRBJ2-5; D is unresolved. V was trimmed by 5 bases and J by 2 bases, leaving 9 bases between them. CDR1 and CDR2 from the germline V gene are SGHAT and FQNNGV. The CDR3 loop spans 13 amino acids. CDR3 region: CASSLGIQETQYF. CDR3 DNA: TGTGCCAGCAGCCTTGGGATACAAGAGACCCAGTACTTC.

The rearrangement links TRBV11-3 to TRBJ2-3, with 9 positions matching TRBD2. V lost 2 bases, J lost 0 bases, and 0 bases stayed unmatched. CDR1 is SGHNT and CDR2 is YENEEA in the germline V gene. CDR3 length: 15 residues. CDR3 loop: CASSLLAGSTDTQYF. The CDR3 nucleotides read TGTGCCAGCAGCTTACTAGCGGGGAGCACAGATACGCAGTATTTT.

The rearrangement joins TRBV6-5 to TRBJ1-1; no reliable D call. V dropped 7 bases and J dropped 3 bases, with 18 bases sitting between them. Germline loops: CDR1 MNHEY, CDR2 SVGAGI. The CDR3 consists of 15 residues. CDR3 bases: TGTGCCAGCATCCGGCAGAGCGGGGTAGACACTGAAGCTTTCTTT. Residues: CASIRQSGVDTEAFF.